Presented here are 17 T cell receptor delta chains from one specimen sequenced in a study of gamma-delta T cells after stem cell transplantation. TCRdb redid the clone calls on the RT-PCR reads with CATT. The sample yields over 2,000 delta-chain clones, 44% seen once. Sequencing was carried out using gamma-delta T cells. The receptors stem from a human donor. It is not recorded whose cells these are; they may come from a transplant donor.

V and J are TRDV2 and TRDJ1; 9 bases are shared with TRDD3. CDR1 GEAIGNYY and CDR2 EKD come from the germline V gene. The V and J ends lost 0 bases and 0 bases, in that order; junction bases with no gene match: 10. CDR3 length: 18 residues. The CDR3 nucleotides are TGTGCCTGTGACACCATCACTGGGGGAACCCAGTACACCGATAAACTCATCTTT. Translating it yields CACDTITGGTQYTDKLIF.

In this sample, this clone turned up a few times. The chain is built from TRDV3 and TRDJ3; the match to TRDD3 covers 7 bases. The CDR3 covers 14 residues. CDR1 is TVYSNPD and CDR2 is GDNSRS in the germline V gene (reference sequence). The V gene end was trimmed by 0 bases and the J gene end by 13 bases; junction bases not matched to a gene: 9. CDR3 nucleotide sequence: TGTGCCTTTAGTGGGGGAAGGCCCACTCGACAGATGTTTTTC. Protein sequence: CAFSGGRPTRQMFF.

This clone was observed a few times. The CDR3 region has the DNA TGTGCCTGTGACGGAATACTGGGGGATCTGAGGAGGGACACCCGACAGATGTTTTTC. Translation: CACDGILGDLRRDTRQMFF. This chain joins TRDV2 and TRDJ3; 10 bases are a match to TRDD3. The CDR3 extends over 19 amino acids. Germline CDR1 GEAIGNYY, CDR2 EKD. V was clipped by 3 bases and J by 5 bases; unmatched bases: 12.

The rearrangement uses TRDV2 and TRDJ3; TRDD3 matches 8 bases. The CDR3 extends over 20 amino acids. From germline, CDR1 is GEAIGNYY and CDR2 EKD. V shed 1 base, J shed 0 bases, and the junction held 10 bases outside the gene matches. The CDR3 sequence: CACDTPTGGESSWDTRQMFF. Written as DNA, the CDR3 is TGTGCCTGTGACACGCCTACTGGGGGTGAAAGCTCCTGGGACACCCGACAGATGTTTTTC.

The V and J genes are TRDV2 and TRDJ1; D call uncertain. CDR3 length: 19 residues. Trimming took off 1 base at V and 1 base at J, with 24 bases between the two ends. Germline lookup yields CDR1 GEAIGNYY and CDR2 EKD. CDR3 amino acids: CACDTLRGSGRSLTDKLIF. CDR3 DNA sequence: TGTGCCTGTGACACTTTGAGAGGGTCGGGAAGGAGCCTCACCGATAAACTCATCTTT.

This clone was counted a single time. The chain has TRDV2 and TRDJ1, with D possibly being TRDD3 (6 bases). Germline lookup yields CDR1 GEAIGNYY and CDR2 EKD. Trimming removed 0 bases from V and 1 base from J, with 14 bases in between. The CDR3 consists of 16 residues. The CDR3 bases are TGTGCCTGTGACACCGTGGGGGCGGGGGTCACCGATAAACTCATCTTT. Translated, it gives CACDTVGAGVTDKLIF.

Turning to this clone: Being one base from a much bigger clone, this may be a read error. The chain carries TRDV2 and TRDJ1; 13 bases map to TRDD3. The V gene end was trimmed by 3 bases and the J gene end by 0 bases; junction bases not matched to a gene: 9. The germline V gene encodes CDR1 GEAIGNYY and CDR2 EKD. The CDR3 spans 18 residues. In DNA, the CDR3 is TGTGCCTGTGACCCCGTACTGGGGGATACGCGTAACACCGATAAACTCATCTTT. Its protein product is CACDPVLGDTRNTDKLIF.

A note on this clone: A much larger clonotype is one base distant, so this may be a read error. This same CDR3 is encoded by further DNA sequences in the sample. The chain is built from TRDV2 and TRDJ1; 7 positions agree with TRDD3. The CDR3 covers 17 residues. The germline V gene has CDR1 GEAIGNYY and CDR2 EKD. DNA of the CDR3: TGTGCCTGTGACTCCGTACTGGGGACTACATACACCGATAAGCTCATCTTT. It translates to CACDSVLGTTYTDKLIF.

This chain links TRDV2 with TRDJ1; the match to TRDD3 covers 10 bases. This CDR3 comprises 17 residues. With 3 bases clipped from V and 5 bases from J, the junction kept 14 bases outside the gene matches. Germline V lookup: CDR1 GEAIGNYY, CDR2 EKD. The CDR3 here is CACDPLTGGSPEDKLIF. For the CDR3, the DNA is TGTGCCTGTGACCCCCTTACTGGGGGATCCCCAGAGGATAAACTCATCTTT.

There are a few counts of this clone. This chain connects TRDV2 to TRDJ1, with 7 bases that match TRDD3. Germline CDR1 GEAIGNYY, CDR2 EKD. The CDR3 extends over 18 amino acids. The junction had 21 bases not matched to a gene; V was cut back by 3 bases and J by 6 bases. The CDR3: CACDPVLGSGNLSHKLIF. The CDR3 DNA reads TGTGCCTGTGACCCCGTACTGGGGTCGGGGAACCTCTCCCATAAACTCATCTTT.

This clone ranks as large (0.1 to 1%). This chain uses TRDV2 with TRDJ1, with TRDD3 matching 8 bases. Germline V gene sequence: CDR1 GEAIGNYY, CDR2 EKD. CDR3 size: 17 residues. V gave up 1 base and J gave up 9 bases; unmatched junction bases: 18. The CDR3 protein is CACDTLGETPLKRELIF. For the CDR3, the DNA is TGTGCCTGTGACACGCTGGGGGAGACCCCCCTAAAAAGGGAACTCATCTTT.

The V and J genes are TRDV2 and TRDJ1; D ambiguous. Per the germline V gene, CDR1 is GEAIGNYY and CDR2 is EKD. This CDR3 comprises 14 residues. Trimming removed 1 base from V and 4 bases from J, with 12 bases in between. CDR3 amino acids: CACDTIGPGDKLIF. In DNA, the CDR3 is TGTGCCTGTGACACGATTGGCCCGGGCGATAAACTCATCTTT.

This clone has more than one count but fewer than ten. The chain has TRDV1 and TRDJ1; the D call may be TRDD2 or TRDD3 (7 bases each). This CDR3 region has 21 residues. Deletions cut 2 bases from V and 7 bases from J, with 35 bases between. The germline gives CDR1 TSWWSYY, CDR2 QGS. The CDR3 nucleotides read TGTGCTCTTGGGGAAGCCTCCTTCCTGCTGACTTACTGGGGCCCTCCGGGTAAACTCATCTTT. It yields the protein CALGEASFLLTYWGPPGKLIF.

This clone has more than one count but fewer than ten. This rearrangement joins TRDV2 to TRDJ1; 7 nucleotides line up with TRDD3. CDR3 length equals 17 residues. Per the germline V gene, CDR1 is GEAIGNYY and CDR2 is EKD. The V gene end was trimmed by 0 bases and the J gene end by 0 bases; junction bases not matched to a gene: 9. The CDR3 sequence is CACDTVEGGSHTDKLIF. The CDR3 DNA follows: TGTGCCTGTGACACCGTGGAGGGGGGATCCCACACCGATAAACTCATCTTT.

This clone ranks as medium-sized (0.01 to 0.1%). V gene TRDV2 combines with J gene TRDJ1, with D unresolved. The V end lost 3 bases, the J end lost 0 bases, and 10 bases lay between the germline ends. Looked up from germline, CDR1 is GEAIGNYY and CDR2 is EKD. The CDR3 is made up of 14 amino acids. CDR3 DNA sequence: TGTGCCTGTGACGCACTCAAGTACACCGATAAACTCATCTTT. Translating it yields CACDALKYTDKLIF.

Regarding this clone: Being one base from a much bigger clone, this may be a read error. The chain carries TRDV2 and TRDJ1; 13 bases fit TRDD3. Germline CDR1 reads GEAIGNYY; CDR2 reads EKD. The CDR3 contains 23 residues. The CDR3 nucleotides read TGTGCCTGTGACACGGTAGCCCTCGGCGTATACTGGGGGATACGATCGAACACCGGTAAACTCATCTTT. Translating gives CACDTVALGVYWGIRSNTGKLIF.

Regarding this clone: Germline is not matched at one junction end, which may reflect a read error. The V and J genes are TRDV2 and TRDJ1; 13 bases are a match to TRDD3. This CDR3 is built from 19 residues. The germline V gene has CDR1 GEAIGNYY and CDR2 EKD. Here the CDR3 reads CACDSVGRTGGYDTDNLIF. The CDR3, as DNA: TGTGCCTGTGACAGTGTGGGACGTACTGGGGGATACGACACCGATAACCTCATCTTT.